The 21 T cell receptor beta chains presented below share a single source sample, sequenced in a study of T cell responses to AZD1222 COVID-19 vaccine. Profiling relied on immunoSEQ multiplex PCR, and the TCRdb table lists in-frame clones only, not all of them. This sample has 200,000 or so clones, with roughly 92% found just once. Sequenced here: peripheral blood, sampled 28 days after the second AZD1222 dose. The origin of the receptors is an adult who received the AZD1222 COVID-19 vaccine.

V gene TRBV18 combines with J gene TRBJ1-2; no definite D call. The CDR3 spans 15 residues. Germline lookup yields CDR1 KGHSH and CDR2 LQKENI. V lost 0 bases to trimming and J lost 6 bases, with 14 bases between them. The CDR3 protein is CASSPPGKLGDGYTF. As DNA, the CDR3 is TGTGCCAGCTCACCACCGGGGAAGCTCGGGGATGGCTACACCTTC.

This rearrangement joins TRBV6-5 to TRBJ2-7; D is undetermined. Between the trimmed V and J ends, which lost 6 bases and 2 bases, there was a span of 14 bases. The germline CDR1 and CDR2 sequences are MNHEY and SVGAGI. The CDR3 spans 14 residues. The DNA for the CDR3 is TGTGCCAGCAGCCCCAGGATCGCCCCCTACGAGCAGTACTTC. It encodes CASSPRIAPYEQYF.

The chain carries TRBV2 and TRBJ1-6, with TRBD1 identical over 10 bases. The CDR3 sequence is 13 residues long. J was trimmed by 7 bases and V by 8 bases; bases with no gene match: 2. Germline values: CDR1 SNHLY, CDR2 FYNNEI. CDR3 coding DNA: TGTGCCAGCGGACAGGGGGGCAATTCACCCCTCCACTTT. Encoded protein: CASGQGGNSPLHF.

The rearrangement joins TRBV5-1 to TRBJ2-7, with D unclear. CDR1 SGHRS and CDR2 YFSETQ come from the germline V gene. Trimming removed 3 bases at V and 5 bases at J, with 18 bases between. The length of the CDR3 is 15 residues. CDR3 nucleotide sequence: TGCGCCAGCAGCTCCTCCCCAAGGGTAGAGGACGAGCAGTACTTC. Its translation: CASSSSPRVEDEQYF.

This chain connects TRBV5-4 to TRBJ2-1, with D unresolved. V was clipped by 1 base and J by 4 bases, with 9 bases between them. The CDR3 has 14 residues. Per the germline V gene, CDR1 is SGHNT and CDR2 is YYREEE (reference sequence). The CDR3 loop reads CASSLYTVYNEQFF. CDR3 coding DNA: TGTGCCAGCAGCTTGTACACGGTTTACAATGAGCAGTTCTTC.

The chain carries TRBV28 and TRBJ1-5; D possibly corresponds to TRBD1 (5 bases). Germline V gene sequence: CDR1 MDHEN, CDR2 SYDVKM. V was trimmed by 6 bases and J by 5 bases, leaving 17 bases between them. There are 15 residues in the CDR3. CDR3 nucleotide sequence: TGTGCCAGCAGCCCTAGCCCGGGGGATTATCAGCCCCAGCATTTT. The encoded protein is CASSPSPGDYQPQHF.

The chain has TRBV19 and TRBJ1-1; TRBD1 agrees at 9 bases. Germline V gene data show CDR1 as LNHDA and CDR2 as SQIVND (reference sequence). V shed 7 bases and J 3 bases; nucleotides not matched to a gene: 6. The CDR3 spans 14 residues. CDR3 sequence: CASKSQGAYTEAFF. The CDR3 DNA reads TGTGCCAGTAAATCACAGGGGGCTTACACTGAAGCTTTCTTT.

The gene calls are TRBV23-1 and TRBJ2-3; 10 bases agree with TRBD2. TRBV23-1 is given ORF status, its function remaining uncertain. J gave up 5 bases and V 4 bases, and 9 bases lay outside the gene matches. This CDR3 has 16 residues. The chain's CDR3 is CASSRQSGGAGDTQYF. CDR3 sequence (DNA): TGCGCCAGCAGTCGTCAAAGCGGGGGGGCAGGAGATACGCAGTATTTT.

A few counts support this clone. This chain connects TRBV7-8 to TRBJ2-7, with D possibly being TRBD2 (6 bases). The V end was cut by 1 base, the J end by 3 bases, with 13 bases between. Looked up from germline, CDR1 is SGHVS and CDR2 is FQNEAQ. The CDR3 extends over 15 amino acids. The CDR3 spells CASSLVGAGSYEQYF. CDR3 nucleotide sequence: TGTGCCAGCAGCTTAGTCGGGGCGGGAAGCTACGAGCAGTACTTC.

Concerning this clone itself: The identical CDR3 is also encoded by other nucleotide sequences in the sample. This sequence joins TRBV28 and TRBJ1-5; no definite D call. V lost 4 bases and J lost 0, with 4 bases in between. This CDR3 contains 13 residues. CDR1 and CDR2 from the germline V gene are MDHEN and SYDVKM. CDR3 sequence (DNA): TGTGCCAGCAGTTGGGGTAGCAATCAGCCCCAGCATTTT. Amino acid sequence: CASSWGSNQPQHF. Filled out from reference TRBV28 and TRBJ1-5, the complete variable domain reads DVKVTQSSRYLVKRTGEKVFLECVQDMDHENMFWYRQDPGLGLRLIYFSYDVKMKEKGDIPEGYSVSREKKERFSLILESASTNQTSMYLCASSWGSNQPQHFGDGTRLSIL.

This clone was seen just once. The CDR3 bases are TGTGCCAGCAGCCTAACACGTACCTTATCAGCCCAGCATTTT. Its translation: CASSLTRTLSAQHF. V is TRBV6-5 and J is TRBJ1-5, with D hard to call. Germline V gives CDR1 MNHEY, CDR2 SVGAGI. V shed 6 bases and J shed 11 bases, with 20 bases lying between them. The CDR3 is 14 amino acids.

The rearrangement links TRBV3-1 (or the pseudogene TRBV3-2) to TRBJ2-5; D tentatively fits TRBD1 or TRBD2 (5 bases each). The CDR3 runs to 16 residues. Germline V gene lookup returns CDR1 LGHDT and CDR2 YNNKEL (reference sequence). V lost 2 bases and J lost 3, with 16 bases in between. Written as DNA, the CDR3 is TGTGCCAGCAGCCAACTCGGGGCCGGGGTTAAAGAGACCCAGTACTTC. It is translated as CASSQLGAGVKETQYF.

The chain uses TRBV4-1 and TRBJ2-4; the D call may be TRBD1 or TRBD2 (6 bases each). Trimming took off 0 bases at V and 0 bases at J, with 21 bases between the two ends. There are 20 residues in the CDR3. The V gene's germline CDR1 is MGHRA and CDR2 YSYEKL. CDR3 sequence reads: CASSQEWGANGGLAKNIQYF. The CDR3 nucleotides are TGCGCCAGCAGCCAAGAGTGGGGGGCTAATGGTGGGCTAGCCAAAAACATTCAGTACTTC.

The CDR3 nucleotides read TGTGCCAGCAGTGAACCTAGACTAGCGGGCCGCCGGAGCGAGCAGTACTTC. As protein: CASSEPRLAGRRSEQYF. This chain links TRBV25-1 with TRBJ2-7; TRBD2 aligns across 10 bases. The CDR3 covers 17 residues. Germline CDR1 MGHDK, CDR2 SYGVNS. J lost 6 bases, V lost 2 bases, and 13 bases had no gene match.

The chain recombines TRBV19 with TRBJ2-3; 10 nucleotides line up with TRBD1. The CDR3 consists of 15 residues. Losses at the gene ends were 6 bases for V and 3 bases for J; bases not matched to a gene: 6. Per germline, CDR1 LNHDA and CDR2 SQIVND (reference sequence). The CDR3 DNA is TGTGCCAGTAGAGGCCGGGGACAGGGGACAGATACGCAGTATTTT. Its protein product is CASRGRGQGTDTQYF.

The chain is built from TRBV9 and TRBJ1-2, with a possible D match to TRBD1 (5 bases). Looked up from germline, CDR1 is SGDLS and CDR2 is YYNGEE. Trimming left V 0 bases short and J 8 bases short, with 23 bases between. This CDR3 is built from 17 residues. CDR3 bases: TGTGCCAGCAGCGTAGGTTTCGGGGGATTCTACCAAGGGGGCTACACCTTC. Translation gives CASSVGFGGFYQGGYTF.

The rearrangement uses TRBV27 and TRBJ1-1, with D maybe TRBD1 (5 bases). CDR1 is MNHEY, CDR2 SMNVEV, per germline (reference sequence). The V end lost 0 bases, the J end lost 6 bases, and 8 bases lay between the germline ends. The CDR3 extends over 13 amino acids. CDR3 nucleotides: TGTGCCAGCAGTTTATCGTGGGGGGCTGAAGCTTTCTTT. This translates into CASSLSWGAEAFF.

For the CDR3, the DNA is TGTGCCAGCAGCGATCCGATCCTAGCGGGGGGGCACAATGAGCAGTTCTTC. This encodes CASSDPILAGGHNEQFF. This rearrangement joins TRBV9 to TRBJ2-1; 12 bases map to TRBD2. CDR3 length: 17 amino acids. The V gene's germline CDR1 is SGDLS and CDR2 YYNGEE. V trimming: 3 bases; J trimming: 5 bases; junction bases outside the gene matches: 9.

The V and J genes are TRBV9 and TRBJ2-3; TRBD1 matches 9 bases. Losses at the gene ends were 3 bases for V and 5 bases for J; bases not matched to a gene: 7. The length of the CDR3 is 15 residues. Germline V gives CDR1 SGDLS, CDR2 YYNGEE. The CDR3 loop reads CASSARDRAGDTQYF. As DNA, the CDR3 is TGTGCCAGCAGCGCCAGGGACAGGGCCGGAGATACGCAGTATTTT.

This clone was detected only once. The rearrangement links TRBV11-2 to TRBJ1-1; TRBD1 might be the D (5 bases). Per the germline V gene, CDR1 is SGHAT and CDR2 is FQNNGV. The V end lost 9 bases, the J end lost 1 base, and 18 bases lay between the germline ends. This CDR3 is built from 15 residues. CDR3 loop: CASGGFLGTNTEAFF. CDR3 in DNA: TGTGCCAGTGGAGGGTTCCTGGGGACGAACACTGAAGCTTTCTTT.

The J gene is TRBJ1-2, the V gene TRBV6-6, with 8 bases fitting TRBD1. This CDR3 has 12 amino acids. Germline V gives CDR1 MNHNY, CDR2 SVGAGI (reference sequence). Germline trimming cut 7 bases from V and 10 bases from J; bases unmatched to any gene: 8. In DNA form, the CDR3 reads TGTGCCAGCACCTTGGACAGGGATCCCTACACCTTC. Translating it yields CASTLDRDPYTF.